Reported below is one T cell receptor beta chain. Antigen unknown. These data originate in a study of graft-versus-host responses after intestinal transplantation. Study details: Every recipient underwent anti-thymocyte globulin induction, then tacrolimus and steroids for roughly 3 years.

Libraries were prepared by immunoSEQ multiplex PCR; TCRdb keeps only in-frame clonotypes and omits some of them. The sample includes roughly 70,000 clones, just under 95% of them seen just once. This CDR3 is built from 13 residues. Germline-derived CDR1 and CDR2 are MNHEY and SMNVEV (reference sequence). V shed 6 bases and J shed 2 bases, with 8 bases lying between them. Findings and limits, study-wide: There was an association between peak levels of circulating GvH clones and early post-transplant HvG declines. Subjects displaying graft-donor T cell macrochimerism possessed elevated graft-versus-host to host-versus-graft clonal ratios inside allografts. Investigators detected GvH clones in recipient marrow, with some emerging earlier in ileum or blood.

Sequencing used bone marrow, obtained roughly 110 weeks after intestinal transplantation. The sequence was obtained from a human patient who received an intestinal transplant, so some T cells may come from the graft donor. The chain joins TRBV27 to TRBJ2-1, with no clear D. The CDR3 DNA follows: TGTGCCAGCAGCGTGAGCCCCTACAATGAGCAGTTCTTC. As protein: CASSVSPYNEQFF.